This is a list of T cell receptor beta chains from one sample in a study of T cells in Graves' hyperthyroidism and ophthalmopathy. TCRdb reanalysed the multiplex PCR reads using MiXCR and keeps one entry per CDR3 protein. This sample carries roughly 250,000 distinct CDR3 sequences, roughly 15% of them seen once, and the ten largest clones take 13%. Sample: blood. Every receptor here comes from a woman aged 40 to 50 with Graves' hyperthyroidism that later progressed to Graves' ophthalmopathy. The CDR3 runs from the conserved cysteine through the conserved F or W. D genes are given only for firm matches. For some rows the clone size is stated as once, few or many, or as a class when expanded; others skip it.

j_gene | abundance | d_gene | v_gene | CDR3nt | CDR3aa
TRBJ2-7 | few | TRBD2 | TRBV27 | TGTGCCAGCAGTCCAGAGGGACTAGCGGGAGCCCCATTCGAGCAGTACTTC | CASSPEGLAGAPFEQYF
TRBJ1-3 | few | - | TRBV9 | TGTGCCAGCAGCGCTTCGCCCACAGGGATCTCTGGAAACACCATATATTTT | CASSASPTGISGNTIYF
TRBJ2-3 | - | - | TRBV20-1 | TGCAGTGATAGAGATCTCGTTACAGATACGCAGTATTTT | CSDRDLVTDTQYF
TRBJ2-7 | few | TRBD2 | TRBV5-1 | TGCGCCAGCAGCTTGGAGGGACTAGTGGCCTACGAGCAGTACTTC | CASSLEGLVAYEQYF
TRBJ2-7 | few | - | TRBV28 | TGTGCCAGCAGTCCCCGAAAGCGAGCCTACGAGCAGTACTTC | CASSPRKRAYEQYF
TRBJ2-1 | many | - | TRBV20-1 | TGCAGTGCTAGCCTTACAAAGGGGGAGCAGTTCTTC | CSASLTKGEQFF
TRBJ2-1 | few | - | TRBV5-1 | TGCGCCAGCAGCTACCGATCGGGCGTTGAGCAGTTCTTC | CASSYRSGVEQFF
TRBJ2-1 | many | TRBD2 | TRBV11-2 | TGTGCCAGCAGCAGCCGTCTAGCGGGCACACCTTACAATGAGCAGTTCTTC | CASSSRLAGTPYNEQFF
TRBJ2-7 | many | - | TRBV11-2 | TGTGCCAGCAGTTCAATAGGGCCCTTCGAGCAGTACTTC | CASSSIGPFEQYF
TRBJ2-7 | - | - | TRBV4-1 | TGCGCCAGCAGCCACCAGATCACATCCGGGGTCTACGAGCAGTACTTC | CASSHQITSGVYEQYF
TRBJ2-1 | many | TRBD2 | TRBV5-1 | TGCGCCAGCAGCTTGGGGCTAGCGGGACAACCTGTGTATGAGCAGTTCTTC | CASSLGLAGQPVYEQFF
TRBJ2-4 | many | - | TRBV6-1 | TGTGCCAGCAGTGGACCACGAGGTGGAAACATTCAGTACTTC | CASSGPRGGNIQYF
TRBJ2-2 | many | - | TRBV29-1 | TGCAGCGTCCGACTTACAGGGATCCCTACTGGGGAGCTGTTTTTT | CSVRLTGIPTGELFF
TRBJ2-1 | many | - | TRBV19 | TGTGCCAGTAGTATGTTACAGGATTGGAGCTCCTACAATGAGCAGTTCTTC | CASSMLQDWSSYNEQFF
TRBJ2-5 | many | - | TRBV12-3/TRBV12-4 | TGTGCCAGCAGTTCAGAGCTCACAGGGCTCGAGACCCAGTACTTC | CASSSELTGLETQYF
TRBJ2-6 | - | TRBD2 | TRBV30 | TGTGCCTGGAGTTCCGACGGGGGGTCTGGGGCCAACGTCCTGACTTTC | CAWSSDGGSGANVLTF